This TCR beta chain derives from a study of post-analysis software for immune sequencing data. CDR1 is MDHEN, CDR2 SYDVKM, per germline. The CDR3 contains 17 residues. The V and J ends lost 3 bases and 0 bases respectively, with 18 bases between them. A word on this clonotype: The antigen remains unidentified.

Presence of unique molecular identifiers characterized the TCR beta cDNA libraries. From the PCR reads, TCRdb called clonotypes with MiXCR, one entry per CDR3 protein. Of about 800,000 distinct CDR3 sequences listed, roughly 27% are singletons. Regarding the study as a whole: Multiple sclerosis patients showed significantly lower normalized Chao1 diversity than controls did. About 5 TRBV segments appeared more often in patients than in controls, and TRBV5-6, TRBV5-1 and TRBV20-1 were among these.

This receptor was taken from a girl between 10 and 17 years old with multiple sclerosis. The sample comprised blood. The chain has TRBV28 and TRBJ2-7, with D possibly being TRBD2 (5 bases). The DNA for the CDR3 is TGTGCCAGCAGTTTTCCGGTCGGACTCATAGCCTCCTACGAGCAGTACTTC. Protein sequence: CASSFPVGLIASYEQYF.